These T cell receptor beta chains were read from a single sample in a study of T cell responses to AZD1222 COVID-19 vaccine. Profiled with immunoSEQ multiplex PCR; TCRdb holds only in-frame clones, not every one. The repertoire holds 110,000 or so clones, with about 82% as singletons. The starting material was peripheral blood, obtained 28 days after the second AZD1222 dose. Receptors originate from an adult who received the AZD1222 COVID-19 vaccine. Each CDR3 is given with its conserved first and last residue. Fields, in order: J gene, V gene, D gene, clone size, CDR3 DNA, CDR3 protein. A D gene is named only where the DNA matches it firmly. Part of the rows lack a size; the others show once, few, many or a class for expanded clones.

>TRBJ1-2|TRBV18|NA|once
TGTGCCAGCTCACCGGGCAGAGGGATAGGTTACACCTTC
CASSPGRGIGYTF
>TRBJ2-7|TRBV7-2|NA|NA
TGTGCCAGCAGCTCGGGGAGCCCCTTCGAGCAGTACTTC
CASSSGSPFEQYF
>TRBJ1-2|TRBV19|NA|NA
TGTGCCAGTAGTTCGGAGGACCTTCAAGGGGTTACTAACTATGGCTACACCTTC
CASSSEDLQGVTNYGYTF
>TRBJ2-3|TRBV3-1/TRBV3-2|NA|NA
TGTGCCAGCAGCCAAGGCTTTCGGAGGGCCCCAGATACGCAGTATTTT
CASSQGFRRAPDTQYF
>TRBJ1-1|TRBV9|NA|once
TGTGCCAGCAGCCCTCGCTTGGATGGGAACACTGAAGCTTTCTTT
CASSPRLDGNTEAFF
>TRBJ2-1|TRBV7-2|TRBD2|NA
TGTGCCAGCAGCTTATCACCTCCCCAGCGGGAGGCCTACAATGAGCAGTTCTTC
CASSLSPPQREAYNEQFF
>TRBJ1-2|TRBV28|NA|NA
TGTGCCAGCAGTTTAAGGCACTATGGCTACACCTTC
CASSLRHYGYTF
>TRBJ1-1|TRBV6-5|NA|NA
TGTGCCAGCAGTTTGGCCGGGGGCACTGAAGCTTTCTTT
CASSLAGGTEAFF
>TRBJ1-4|TRBV24-1|NA|NA
TGTGCCACCAGTGAAACGGGGGCGGGGGACGAAAAACTGTTTTTT
CATSETGAGDEKLFF
>TRBJ1-2|TRBV27|TRBD1|NA
TGTGCCAGCAGTGCCTCCGGGACAGGGCCCTATGGCTACACCTTC
CASSASGTGPYGYTF
>TRBJ2-3|TRBV2|TRBD1|NA
TGTGCCACCCCTCTTGGGACAGGGGTAGATACGCAGTATTTT
CATPLGTGVDTQYF
>TRBJ1-6|TRBV6-1|TRBD1|NA
TGTGCCAGCAGTGAAGCCTTGGGACAGGGGAATTCACCCCTCCACTTT
CASSEALGQGNSPLHF
>TRBJ1-5|TRBV27|NA|NA
TGTGCCAGCAGTTTCCCAAATCAGCCCCAGCATTTT
CASSFPNQPQHF
>TRBJ2-2|TRBV5-8|TRBD2|few
TGTGCCAGCAGCTTGCGGGGGGGCACCGGGGAGCTGTTTTTT
CASSLRGGTGELFF
>TRBJ1-2|TRBV7-9|NA|once
TGTGCCAGCAGCACCCAAATGACAGTCAAGGGGGGCTACACCTTC
CASSTQMTVKGGYTF
>TRBJ2-2|TRBV9|NA|NA
TGTGCCAGCAGCGTAAAGTTCGCCGGGGAGCTGTTTTTT
CASSVKFAGELFF
>TRBJ1-1|TRBV27|NA|NA
TGTGCCAGCAGTTTCCAGAACCCCCGTACGACTGAAGCTTTCTTT
CASSFQNPRTTEAFF
>TRBJ1-1|TRBV2|NA|NA
TGTGCCAGCAGTGACGTCGGACACATGAACACTGAAGCTTTCTTT
CASSDVGHMNTEAFF
>TRBJ1-1|TRBV5-4|NA|NA
TGTGCCAGCATCCCCCCAGGGCTTAACACTGAAGCTTTCTTT
CASIPPGLNTEAFF
>TRBJ2-4|TRBV2|NA|NA
TGTGCCAGCAGTGAATGGCAGACCCTAGCCAAAAACATTCAGTACTTC
CASSEWQTLAKNIQYF
>TRBJ1-4|TRBV19|NA|NA
TGTGCCAGTAGTACTGGGACCGTGGATGAAAAACTGTTTTTT
CASSTGTVDEKLFF
>TRBJ2-7|TRBV11-2|NA|NA
TGTGCCAGCACCAACCGACAGAGCGTGGGGGAGCAGTACTTC
CASTNRQSVGEQYF
>TRBJ1-1|TRBV5-1|TRBD1|NA
TGCGCCAGCAGCCCCGGACAGGGGGCGAACACTGAAGCTTTCTTT
CASSPGQGANTEAFF
>TRBJ2-3|TRBV6-2/TRBV6-3|TRBD2|NA
TGTGCCAGCAGTTACACGATAGCGGGAGGCACAGATACGCAGTATTTT
CASSYTIAGGTDTQYF
>TRBJ2-1|TRBV12-5|NA|NA
TGTGCTAGTGGTTCGCGGATTGATGAGCAGTTCTTC
CASGSRIDEQFF
>TRBJ1-1|TRBV30|NA|NA
TGTGCCTGGAGTGGGGGAGAACGTCCCGCTTTCTTT
CAWSGGERPAFF
>TRBJ1-6|TRBV25-1|TRBD1|NA
TGTGCCAGTGTCGGGACAGAAAATTCACCCCTCCACTTT
CASVGTENSPLHF
>TRBJ1-1|TRBV18|NA|NA
TGTGCCAGCTCACCAGGAGGGGGGGCTGCTGAAGCTTTCTTT
CASSPGGGAAEAFF
>TRBJ1-6|TRBV5-4|NA|NA
TGTGCCAGCAGCCGACCCCCTCCCAATTCACCCCTCCACTTT
CASSRPPPNSPLHF
>TRBJ1-3|TRBV25-1|NA|NA
TGTGCCAGCAGTGAATCCTACAAGGCCAAGGCGGGAAACACCATATATTTT
CASSESYKAKAGNTIYF
>TRBJ2-3|TRBV7-2|NA|NA
TGTGCCAGCAGCTTAGTCGGGTTTGGCACAGATACGCAGTATTTT
CASSLVGFGTDTQYF
>TRBJ2-3|TRBV5-1|NA|NA
TGCGCCAGCAGCTTGGAGTTGCCTAGCACAGATACGCAGTATTTT
CASSLELPSTDTQYF
>TRBJ2-7|TRBV9|NA|NA
TGTGCCAGCAGCGTCCGAGGGATAGGGGTCCACGAGCAGTACTTC
CASSVRGIGVHEQYF
>TRBJ2-1|TRBV6-1|NA|NA
TGTGCCAGCAGTGAAGCGCTGAAAGCCTACAATGAGCAGTTCTTC
CASSEALKAYNEQFF
>TRBJ2-7|TRBV18|TRBD1|NA
TGTGCCAGCTCAGGACAGGGGGCAGGCTACGAGCAGTACTTC
CASSGQGAGYEQYF
>TRBJ1-2|TRBV18|TRBD1|NA
TGTGCCAGCTCACTTGACAGGGAATATGGCTACACCTTC
CASSLDREYGYTF
>TRBJ2-7|TRBV23-1|TRBD1|NA
TGCGCCAGCAGTCAACACATAAGGGACAGGGGACTCTACGAGCAGTACTTC
CASSQHIRDRGLYEQYF